Below are 30 T cell receptor beta chains sequenced from a single sample in a study of CD8+ T cells in alopecia areata. The treatment was: oral pan-JAK inhibitor, 5-10 mg twice daily. Extraction and reverse transcription of RNA yielded cDNA as the sequencing template. Produced via immunoSEQ multiplex PCR; TCRdb's table is partial and in-frame only. Found here are 87,000 or so clones, 60% to 80% of them singletons; the top ten hold about 18%. The sample here was CD8+ T cells sorted from blood, taken at week 44, from a patient treated with tofacitinib. The receptors come from a human donor with alopecia areata.

A few counts support this clone. The chain couples TRBV7-8 to TRBJ2-3, with a tentative D call TRBD2 (5 bases). The CDR3 spans 12 residues. Germline V gene sequence: CDR1 SGHVS, CDR2 FQNEAQ. Trimming took off 6 bases at V and 5 bases at J, with 9 bases between the two ends. The CDR3 nucleotides read TGTGCCAGCAGACTCGGGGTAGATACGCAGTATTTT. Residues: CASRLGVDTQYF.

The chain recombines TRBV29-1 with TRBJ2-5; TRBD2 is a possible D gene (5 bases). The J call is doubtful: the DNA matches TRBJ2-7 better. Germline assignment: CDR1 SQVTM and CDR2 ANQGSEA. The CDR3 contains 15 residues. The CDR3 is CSVEGRGLHSYEQYF. The CDR3 DNA reads as TGCAGCGTTGAAGGGAGAGGGCTTCACTCCTACGAGCAGTACTTC.

This clone was seen just once. The chain has TRBV5-1 and TRBJ2-6; D might be TRBD1 (5 bases). V lost 4 bases and J lost 5, with 10 bases in between. The CDR3 runs to 14 residues. Germline V gene data show CDR1 as SGHRS and CDR2 as YFSETQ. The CDR3 protein is CASSLPDRANVLTF. The DNA of the CDR3 is TGCGCCAGCAGCCTCCCGGACAGGGCCAACGTCCTGACTTTC.

The gene calls are TRBV5-7 and TRBJ1-5; possibly TRBD1 for D (6 bases). Being an ORF, TRBV5-7 has a function that is uncertain. Trimming took off 2 bases at V and 0 bases at J, with 18 bases between the two ends. The CDR3 extends over 18 amino acids. This CDR3 reads CASSFFNRVTYSNQPQHF. The CDR3 nucleotides read TGTGCCAGCAGCTTTTTTAACAGGGTCACATATAGCAATCAGCCCCAGCATTTT.

The chain couples TRBV29-1 to TRBJ1-4; 9 bases line up with TRBD1. The junction had 7 bases not matched to a gene; V was cut back by 6 bases and J by 14 bases. The germline V gene encodes CDR1 SQVTM and CDR2 ANQGSEA. CDR3 length equals 11 residues. The CDR3 DNA follows: TGCAGCGTGGAGGGACAGGGTCAGCTGTTTTTT. This codes for CSVEGQGQLFF.

This sequence joins TRBV5-1 and TRBJ1-4; 9 nucleotides match TRBD1. This CDR3 is built from 14 residues. With 2 bases clipped from V and 5 bases from J, the junction kept 1 base outside the gene matches. In germline, CDR1 is SGHRS, CDR2 YFSETQ. CDR3 coding DNA: TGCGCCAGCAGCTTACAGGGGGCGAATGAAAAACTGTTTTTT. Amino acids: CASSLQGANEKLFF.

This rearrangement joins TRBV4-1 to TRBJ2-3; 10 bases are shared with TRBD2. This CDR3 is 20 amino acids long. Germline V gives CDR1 MGHRA, CDR2 YSYEKL. The ends lost 1 base at V and 1 base at J; junction bases unmatched: 14. CDR3 sequence reads: CASSQVGVTPLAGGTDTQYF. As DNA, the CDR3 is TGCGCCAGCAGCCAAGTTGGGGTCACACCGCTAGCGGGGGGCACAGATACGCAGTATTTT.

The V gene is TRBV2, the J gene TRBJ2-7; 7 bases map to TRBD1. The CDR3 sequence is 15 residues long. The germline V gene encodes CDR1 SNHLY and CDR2 FYNNEI. Losses at the gene ends were 5 bases for V and 2 bases for J; bases not matched to a gene: 9. DNA of the CDR3: TGTGCCAGCAGTAACCCTGAGGGGGCCCCCTACGAGCAGTACTTC. Translated: CASSNPEGAPYEQYF.

The gene calls are TRBV19 and TRBJ1-5, with TRBD1 matching 7 bases. The V and J ends lost 3 bases and 4 bases, in that order; junction bases with no gene match: 6. The CDR3 length is 15 residues. Germline assignment: CDR1 LNHDA and CDR2 SQIVND (reference sequence). The CDR3 loop reads CASSMIQGSNQPQHF. The CDR3 DNA sequence: TGTGCCAGTAGTATGATACAGGGGAGTAATCAGCCCCAGCATTTT.

This sequence joins TRBV19 and TRBJ2-7; 7 bases are a match to TRBD2. CDR3 length: 12 residues. CDR1 and CDR2 from the germline V gene are LNHDA and SQIVND (reference sequence). V lost 10 bases and J lost 3; bases outside the gene matches: 6. The CDR3, as DNA: TGTGCCACTTCCCGGGGGGACTACGAGCAGTACTTC. Amino acid sequence: CATSRGDYEQYF.

J is TRBJ1-1 and V is TRBV4-3; D perhaps matches TRBD1 (6 bases). The CDR3 has 14 residues. Germline V lookup: CDR1 LGHNA, CDR2 YSLEER. Trimming took 0 bases from V and 11 from J, leaving 16 bases between them. CDR3 in amino acids: CASSQDRAGQNAFF. The CDR3 coding sequence is TGCGCCAGCAGCCAAGATAGGGCAGGACAGAATGCTTTCTTT.

CDR3 amino acids: CASSHQGDGYTF. CDR3 DNA: TGTGCCAGCAGTCATCAGGGCGATGGCTACACCTTC. V usage is TRBV6-5 and J usage is TRBJ1-2, with a tentative D call TRBD1 (5 bases). The CDR3 length is 12 residues. Germline assignment: CDR1 MNHEY and CDR2 SVGAGI. With 5 bases removed from V and 6 bases from J, the gap between germline ends came to 10 bases.

The chain links TRBV20-1 to TRBJ1-3; D gene ambiguous. The CDR3 is 11 amino acids. V lost 0 bases and J 3 bases, leaving 0 bases between the germline ends. In germline, CDR1 is DFQATT, CDR2 SNEGSKA (reference sequence). The CDR3 is CSARDGNTIYF. The CDR3 DNA sequence: TGCAGTGCTAGAGATGGAAACACCATATATTTT.

The J gene is TRBJ1-2, the V gene TRBV4-3, with 7 positions matching TRBD1. CDR3 size: 17 residues. The ends lost 0 bases at V and 2 bases at J; junction bases unmatched: 9. Looked up from germline, CDR1 is LGHNA and CDR2 is YSLEER. The CDR3 is CASSQDLSAGGNYGYTF. The CDR3 DNA reads TGCGCCAGCAGCCAAGATTTGTCGGCAGGGGGAAACTATGGCTACACCTTC.

CDR3 region: CASSQDRMSQGEQYF. The CDR3 bases are TGCGCCAGCAGCCAAGATAGGATGTCGCAGGGCGAGCAGTACTTC. The rearrangement links TRBV4-3 to TRBJ2-7, with a possible D match to TRBD1 (5 bases). The V end lost 0 bases, the J end lost 6 bases, and 15 bases lay between the germline ends. Germline CDR1 LGHNA, CDR2 YSLEER. This CDR3 comprises 15 residues.

The genes are TRBV7-9 and TRBJ2-5; TRBD1 aligns across 9 bases. V gave up 1 base and J gave up 5 bases; unmatched junction bases: 5. There are 15 residues in the CDR3. CDR1 and CDR2 from the germline V gene are SEHNR and FQNEAQ (reference sequence). CDR3 sequence: CASSLVQGAVETQYF. In DNA, the CDR3 is TGTGCCAGCAGCTTAGTACAGGGGGCAGTGGAGACCCAGTACTTC.

This clone was counted once. This rearrangement joins TRBV10-3 to TRBJ2-3; 15 bases fit TRBD2. The CDR3 is 16 amino acids. CDR1 is ENHRY and CDR2 is SYGVKD in the germline V gene. V lost 10 bases, J lost 2 bases, and 7 bases stayed unmatched. In DNA, the CDR3 is TGTGCCACCAAGGGGACTAGCGGGGGGTACACAGATACGCAGTATTTT. It specifies CATKGTSGGYTDTQYF.

This clone occurred a few times. The chain is built from TRBV7-9 and TRBJ2-1; maybe TRBD2 (6 bases). Germline loops: CDR1 SEHNR, CDR2 FQNEAQ (reference sequence). V lost 2 bases and J lost 9, with 14 bases in between. This CDR3 region has 14 residues. The CDR3 DNA reads as TGTGCCAGCAGCTTAACGGCGGGGCGGAGTGAGCAGTTCTTC. It yields the protein CASSLTAGRSEQFF.

The rearrangement links TRBV2 to TRBJ1-2, with D possibly being TRBD1 (6 bases). The V gene lost 6 bases and the J gene lost 8 bases, with 19 bases spanning the gap. In germline, CDR1 is SNHLY, CDR2 FYNNEI. This CDR3 has 14 residues. This CDR3 is CASRELGGGRGYTF. CDR3 in DNA: TGTGCCAGCAGAGAATTGGGCGGGGGCCGGGGCTACACCTTC. Drawing the rest from reference TRBV2 and TRBJ1-2, the complete variable domain is EPEVTQTPSHQVTQMGQEVILRCVPISNHLYFYWYRQILGQKVEFLVSFYNNEISEKSEIFDDQFSVERPDGSNFTLKIRSTKLEDSAMYFCASRELGGGRGYTFGSGTRLTVV.

This clone was found a few times. The V call is TRBV4-1, the J call TRBJ2-1; no reliable D call. In germline, CDR1 is MGHRA, CDR2 YSYEKL. Trimming pared 0 bases from V and 1 base from J, leaving 7 bases between. CDR3 length: 15 residues. The CDR3 protein is CASSQDGGSYNEQFF. The CDR3, as DNA: TGCGCCAGCAGCCAAGACGGCGGATCCTACAATGAGCAGTTCTTC.

In its sample, this clone was seen once. The V and J genes are TRBV6-4 and TRBJ1-1; no definite D call. Germline CDR1 MRHNA, CDR2 SNTAGT. The CDR3 loop spans 15 amino acids. Trimming shortened V by 2 bases and J by 8 bases, and 18 bases separated the two germline ends. In nucleotides, the CDR3 is TGTGCCAGCAGTGACAGGTTCGGGCCCCGTGGGGAAGCTTTCTTT. This translates into CASSDRFGPRGEAFF.

The chain couples TRBV4-3 to TRBJ2-1; weak D call: TRBD2 (7 bases). Per germline, CDR1 LGHNA and CDR2 YSLEER. The CDR3 is 16 residues long. The V end was cut by 3 bases, the J end by 5 bases, with 17 bases between. Written as DNA, the CDR3 is TGCGCCAGCAGCCACCCTTTATCGGGGGGCCACAATGAGCAGTTCTTC. Protein: CASSHPLSGGHNEQFF.

This rearrangement joins TRBV4-3 to TRBJ1-2, with D unresolved. V was shortened by 0 bases and J by 0 bases, with 11 bases between the two germline ends. The germline V gene encodes CDR1 LGHNA and CDR2 YSLEER. The CDR3 spans 16 residues. CDR3 nucleotides: TGCGCCAGCAGCCAAGATCTAAGGGATTCTAACTATGGCTACACCTTC. This codes for CASSQDLRDSNYGYTF.

This clone appeared a few times. The chain uses TRBV29-1 and TRBJ2-1; TRBD2 matches at 11 bases. This CDR3 spans 17 amino acids. Germline CDR1 reads SQVTM; CDR2 reads ANQGSEA. Germline trimming cut 7 bases from V and 0 bases from J; bases unmatched to any gene: 11. The CDR3 DNA follows: TGCAGCGGACGGGGGACTAGCGGATTCAGCTCCTACAATGAGCAGTTCTTC. It encodes CSGRGTSGFSSYNEQFF.

The CDR3 nucleotides read TGTGCCAGCAGCCCCCGGTTCGGGGTCCCGAACACTGAAGCTTTCTTT. This codes for CASSPRFGVPNTEAFF. The chain uses TRBV7-2 and TRBJ1-1; D is unresolved. CDR3 length equals 16 residues. Germline values: CDR1 SGHTA, CDR2 FQGNSA. V dropped 5 bases and J dropped 1 base, with 17 bases sitting between them.

The V and J genes are TRBV7-3 and TRBJ1-1; D remains ambiguous. Germline V gene lookup returns CDR1 SGHTA and CDR2 FQGTGA. The ends were cut back, 0 bases at V and 4 bases at J, with 9 bases in the middle. This CDR3 has 14 residues. The CDR3 sequence: CASSLTPEGTEAFF. The CDR3 DNA reads TGTGCCAGCAGCTTAACCCCCGAGGGCACTGAAGCTTTCTTT.

This rearrangement joins TRBV11-2 to TRBJ2-1; D may be TRBD1 or TRBD2 (6 bases each). Deletions cut 10 bases from V and 6 bases from J, with 19 bases between. Germline V gene data show CDR1 as SGHAT and CDR2 as FQNNGV. The CDR3 extends over 14 amino acids. The CDR3 is CATAPGGPLNEQFF. The CDR3 nucleotides are TGTGCCACAGCGCCCGGGGGCCCCCTCAATGAGCAGTTCTTC.

This chain joins TRBV29-1 and TRBJ2-5, with 8 bases lining up with TRBD1. The J call is doubtful: the DNA matches TRBJ2-7 better. The germline V gene has CDR1 SQVTM and CDR2 ANQGSEA. The CDR3 has 13 residues. CDR3: CSASTGGSYEQYF. CDR3 bases: TGCAGTGCCTCAACAGGGGGCTCCTACGAGCAGTACTTC.

The chain uses TRBV4-1 and TRBJ2-2, with 7 bases fitting TRBD2. CDR1 is MGHRA, CDR2 YSYEKL, per germline. The ends lost 3 bases at V and 3 bases at J; junction bases unmatched: 4. This CDR3 has 15 residues. The CDR3, as DNA: TGCGCCAGCAGCCAGGGGAGCGGGGACACCGGGGAGCTGTTTTTT. Protein: CASSQGSGDTGELFF.

This clone has more than one count but fewer than ten. The rearrangement uses TRBV27 and TRBJ2-7; D gene unclear. CDR1 and CDR2 from the germline V gene are MNHEY and SMNVEV (reference sequence). CDR3 length equals 13 residues. Trimming took off 4 bases at V and 6 bases at J, with 13 bases between the two ends. The CDR3 DNA is TGTGCCAGCAGTTATCAGGTTTTAGGCGAGCAGTACTTC. The encoded protein is CASSYQVLGEQYF.